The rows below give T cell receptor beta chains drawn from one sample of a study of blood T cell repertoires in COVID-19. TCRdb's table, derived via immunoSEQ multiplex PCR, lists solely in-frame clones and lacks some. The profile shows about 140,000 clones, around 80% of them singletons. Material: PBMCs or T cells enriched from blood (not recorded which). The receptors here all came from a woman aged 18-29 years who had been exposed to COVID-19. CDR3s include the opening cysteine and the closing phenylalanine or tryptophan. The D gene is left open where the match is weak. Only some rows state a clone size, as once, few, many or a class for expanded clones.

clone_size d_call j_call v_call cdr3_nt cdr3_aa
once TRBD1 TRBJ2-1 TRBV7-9 TGTGCCAGCAACCGAGGGGGTAGGGGGCCTTTCGACAATGAGCAGTTCTTC CASNRGGRGPFDNEQFF
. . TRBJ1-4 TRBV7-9 TGTGCCAGCAGCCCGGTCAGGGGTGGAGAAAAACTGTTTTTT CASSPVRGGEKLFF
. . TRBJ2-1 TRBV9 TGTGCCAGCAGCGTCTCCGGGAGCTACAATGAGCAGTTCTTC CASSVSGSYNEQFF
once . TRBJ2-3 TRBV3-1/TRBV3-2 TGTGCCAGCAGCCAAGCTCATAGGGGAGATACGCAGTATTTT CASSQAHRGDTQYF
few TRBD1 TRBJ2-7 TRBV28 TGTGCCAGCAGTCCCGGACAGGCTAGCGAGCAGTACTTC CASSPGQASEQYF
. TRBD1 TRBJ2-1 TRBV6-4 TGTGCCAGCAGTGAAGAGACGGGACAGGGCTACAATGAGCAGTTCTTC CASSEETGQGYNEQFF
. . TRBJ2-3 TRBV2 TGTGCCAGCAGTGAATTGACAGGTTCAGCCGCAGATACGCAGTATTTT CASSELTGSAADTQYF
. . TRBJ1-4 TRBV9 TGTGCCAGCAGCCAGAGTCCGGGGAAAGGTGAAAAACTGTTTTTT CASSQSPGKGEKLFF
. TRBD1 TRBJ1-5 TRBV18 TGTGCCAGCTCACCCACAGGGGGCAATCAGCCCCAGCATTTT CASSPTGGNQPQHF
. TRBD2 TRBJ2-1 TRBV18 TGTGCCAGCTCGAGGATAAGGCTAGCGGGATTCGATGAGCAGTTCTTC CASSRIRLAGFDEQFF
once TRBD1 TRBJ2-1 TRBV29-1 TGCAGCGACGGGACAGGGGCCGATGAGCAGTTCTTC CSDGTGADEQFF
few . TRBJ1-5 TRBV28 TGTGCCAGCAGTTCTGACAGATTCAATCAGCCCCAGCATTTT CASSSDRFNQPQHF
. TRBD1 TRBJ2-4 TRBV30 TGTGCCTGGAGTGTGACAGGGGGCAAAAACATTCAGTACTTC CAWSVTGGKNIQYF
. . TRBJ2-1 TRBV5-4 TGTGCCAGCAGCTTGGTGGGGAGTAGGTACAATGAGCAGTTCTTC CASSLVGSRYNEQFF
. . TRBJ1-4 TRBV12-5 TGTGCTAGTGGTACCCCCGGGTGGGAGGAAAATGAAAAACTGTTTTTT CASGTPGWEENEKLFF
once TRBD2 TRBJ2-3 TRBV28 TGTGCCAGCAGTGAATGGAGCGGGAGGAGCACAGATACGCAGTATTTT CASSEWSGRSTDTQYF
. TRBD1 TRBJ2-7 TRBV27 TGTGCCAGCAGTACTCCCGGGACAGGGGGCCACGAGCAGTACTTC CASSTPGTGGHEQYF
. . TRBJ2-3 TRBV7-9 TGTGCCAGCAGACCGGGACTCAACACAGATACGCAGTATTTT CASRPGLNTDTQYF
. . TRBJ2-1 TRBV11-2 TGTGCCAGCAGCTTATCTGTGAGGAATGAGCAGTTCTTC CASSLSVRNEQFF
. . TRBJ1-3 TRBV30 TGTGCCTGGAGTATGGGCGTTCCAGCTGGAAACACCATATATTTT CAWSMGVPAGNTIYF
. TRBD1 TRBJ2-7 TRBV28 TGTGCCAGCAGCCTAGGAGGGACAGGACCCTACGAGCAGTACTTC CASSLGGTGPYEQYF
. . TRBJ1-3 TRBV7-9 TGTGCCAGCAGCTTATCCAGGCCCGAAGTCAAAAACACCATATATTTT CASSLSRPEVKNTIYF
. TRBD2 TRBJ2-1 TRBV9 TGTGCCAGCAGCGTAGATCAGCGCGGGAGGGCCTACAATGAGCAGTTCTTC CASSVDQRGRAYNEQFF
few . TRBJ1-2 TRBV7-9 TGTGCCATTACCGATCAGCCTGACTTCTATGGCTACACCTTC CAITDQPDFYGYTF
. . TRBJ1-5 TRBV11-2 TGTGCCAGCAGCTTAGGGCAGGGAAACTCGTATCAGCCCCAGCATTTT CASSLGQGNSYQPQHF
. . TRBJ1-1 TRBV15 TGTGCCACCAGCAGAGATTATTTCCCGACACAAAGGGGAACTGAAGCTTTCTTT CATSRDYFPTQRGTEAFF
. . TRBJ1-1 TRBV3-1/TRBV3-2 TGTGCCAGCAGCCAGCCCCCTTCGCGGGAAGCTTTCTTT CASSQPPSREAFF
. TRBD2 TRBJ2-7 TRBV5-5 TGTGCCAGCAGCTGGCGACTAGCGGGACGGGACGAGCAGTACTTC CASSWRLAGRDEQYF
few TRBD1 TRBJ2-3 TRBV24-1 TGTGCCACCAGTGATCCCCGGACAGGGGCCACAGATACGCAGTATTTT CATSDPRTGATDTQYF
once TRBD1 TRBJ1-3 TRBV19 TGTGCCAGTAGTGATCTACAGGGGTCTGGAAACACCATATATTTT CASSDLQGSGNTIYF
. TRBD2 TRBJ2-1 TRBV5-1 TGCGCCAGCAGCGCGCAGGGCGGGAGTGTCTACAATGAGCAGTTCTTC CASSAQGGSVYNEQFF
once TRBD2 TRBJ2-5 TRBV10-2 TGCGCCAGCAGGGGGGGAGGGTACCAAGAGACCCAGTACTTC CASRGGGYQETQYF
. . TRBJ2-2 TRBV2 TGTGCCAGCAAAGACAGAAACACCGGGGAGCTGTTTTTT CASKDRNTGELFF
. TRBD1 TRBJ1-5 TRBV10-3 TGTGCCATCAGCAAGGGACAGGGAGACAATCAGCCCCAGCATTTT CAISKGQGDNQPQHF
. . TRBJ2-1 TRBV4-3 TGCGCCAGCAGCCAAGATACCCCGAGCTACAATGAGCAGTTCTTC CASSQDTPSYNEQFF
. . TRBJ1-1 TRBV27 TGTGCCAGCAATCCCCAGCGGACGTTAAGAACTGAAGCTTTCTTT CASNPQRTLRTEAFF
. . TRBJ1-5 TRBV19 TGTGCCAGTAGGCCGGGACAACCTCAGCCCCAGCATTTT CASRPGQPQPQHF
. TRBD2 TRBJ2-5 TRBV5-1 TGCGCCAGCAGCTTGGTCATGGGACTACAAGAGACCCAGTACTTC CASSLVMGLQETQYF
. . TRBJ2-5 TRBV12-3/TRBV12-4 TGTGCCAGCAGTTTCCGGGGGAGGAAGACCCAGTACTTC CASSFRGRKTQYF
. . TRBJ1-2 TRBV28 TGTGCCAGCAGCCGTCGCCAGGGGAACAACTATGGCTACACCTTC CASSRRQGNNYGYTF